What follows are 31 T cell receptor beta chains derived from one specimen sequenced in a study of blood T cell repertoires in COVID-19. Clones were sequenced by immunoSEQ multiplex PCR, and TCRdb holds only the in-frame ones, with some missing. This table holds approximately 200,000 clones, about 80% found once. What was sequenced was PBMCs or T cells enriched from blood (not recorded which). The receptors derive from a man in his forties or fifties who had recovered from COVID-19.

The table lists this clone with a count of one. The chain is built from TRBV19 and TRBJ2-3; 8 nucleotides match TRBD1. V dropped 5 bases and J dropped 0; count of bases not matched to a gene: 4. From germline, CDR1 is LNHDA and CDR2 SQIVND (reference sequence). The length of the CDR3 is 15 residues. The CDR3 here is CASSAHRGSTDTQYF. The CDR3 DNA reads TGTGCCAGTAGTGCTCACAGGGGGAGCACAGATACGCAGTATTTT.

The rearrangement uses TRBV7-2 and TRBJ1-1; 11 nucleotides line up with TRBD1. The germline gives CDR1 SGHTA, CDR2 FQGNSA. Unmatched junction bases numbered 12, after V lost 3 bases and J lost 0 bases. The CDR3 is 19 amino acids. In DNA form, the CDR3 reads TGTGCCAGCAGCTTGGACAGGGGGCGATGGTTCGATTTGAACACTGAAGCTTTCTTT. Its translation is CASSLDRGRWFDLNTEAFF.

The rearrangement joins TRBV30 to TRBJ1-1; D remains unclear. Germline CDR1 and CDR2: GTSNPN and SVGIG (reference sequence). The V gene lost 4 bases and the J gene lost 6 bases, with 18 bases spanning the gap. This CDR3 spans 14 amino acids. CDR3 sequence (DNA): TGTGCCTGGACGGGAGGGCAGTTTAACGCTGAAGCTTTCTTT. Translating it yields CAWTGGQFNAEAFF.

The rearrangement uses TRBV12-3 or TRBV12-4 and TRBJ1-2; 7 bases agree with TRBD1. CDR3 length: 13 residues. V gave up 6 bases and J gave up 4 bases; unmatched junction bases: 5. The CDR3 DNA reads as TGTGCCAGCAGAACAGGGGCGCCCTATGGCTACACCTTC. Translated, it gives CASRTGAPYGYTF.

The genes are TRBV6-2 or TRBV6-3 and TRBJ1-5; a possible D gene is TRBD1 (6 bases). Per the germline V gene, CDR1 is MNHEY and CDR2 is SVGEGT. The CDR3 is made up of 14 amino acids. Deletions cut 6 bases from V and 4 bases from J, with 13 bases between. CDR3 sequence reads: CASSQGHLNQPQHF. DNA for the CDR3: TGTGCCAGCAGCCAGGGACATTTGAATCAGCCCCAGCATTTT.

V and J are TRBV11-2 and TRBJ1-5, with a tentative D call TRBD1 (5 bases). Germline lookup yields CDR1 SGHAT and CDR2 FQNNGV. The CDR3 loop spans 15 amino acids. Trimming removed 5 bases at V and 2 bases at J, with 13 bases between. This CDR3 is CASSPRGSGNQPQHF. The CDR3 DNA follows: TGTGCCAGCAGCCCTAGGGGTTCTGGCAATCAGCCCCAGCATTTT.

The chain uses TRBV4-1 and TRBJ2-1, with 8 bases that match TRBD2. The V and J ends lost 0 bases and 4 bases, in that order; junction bases with no gene match: 8. The CDR3 runs to 17 residues. Germline V gives CDR1 MGHRA, CDR2 YSYEKL. CDR3: CASSQDRASGYYNEQFF. CDR3 coding DNA: TGCGCCAGCAGCCAAGATAGGGCTAGCGGGTATTACAATGAGCAGTTCTTC.

DNA for the CDR3: TGTGCCAGCAGCTTAGCAGATATAGGGGGCCGCTACACCTTC. Its protein product is CASSLADIGGRYTF. The chain carries TRBV7-2 and TRBJ1-2; 7 nucleotides agree with TRBD1. J was trimmed by 9 bases and V by 0 bases; bases with no gene match: 7. Looked up from germline, CDR1 is SGHTA and CDR2 is FQGNSA. This CDR3 is 14 amino acids long.

The V gene is TRBV6-2 or TRBV6-3, the J gene TRBJ2-7, with D perhaps matching TRBD1 (5 bases). Germline CDR1 and CDR2: MNHEY and SVGEGT. CDR3 length: 16 residues. V lost 2 bases, J lost 3 bases, and 17 bases lay in between. CDR3 DNA: TGTGCCAGCAGTTACGACAGCTCTACCGGAAGCTACGAGCAGTACTTC. Translation gives CASSYDSSTGSYEQYF.

This clone was seen once. The chain carries TRBV28 and TRBJ1-6; D perhaps matches TRBD1 (5 bases). Germline V gene lookup returns CDR1 MDHEN and CDR2 SYDVKM. This CDR3 contains 15 residues. The germline V and J ends were trimmed by 6 bases and 7 bases, with 16 bases remaining between them. In nucleotides, the CDR3 is TGTGCCAGCAGCAGAACCGACAGCCTCAATTCACCCCTCCACTTT. It specifies CASSRTDSLNSPLHF.

The chain links TRBV28 to TRBJ2-5, with a tentative D call TRBD2 (5 bases). CDR1 and CDR2 from the germline V gene are MDHEN and SYDVKM. V lost 7 bases, J lost 2 bases, and 11 bases lay in between. The length of the CDR3 is 13 residues. The CDR3 bases are TGTGCCAGCAAGGTGAGGGCTCAAGAGACCCAGTACTTC. Translated: CASKVRAQETQYF.

The chain recombines TRBV7-2 with TRBJ1-2; D is possibly TRBD1 (5 bases). Trimming shortened V by 3 bases and J by 7 bases, and 15 bases separated the two germline ends. The CDR3 totals 14 residues. Germline CDR1 reads SGHTA; CDR2 reads FQGNSA. The CDR3 sequence is CASSFSPRQGGYTF. The CDR3 bases are TGTGCCAGCAGCTTTTCACCCCGGCAGGGTGGCTACACCTTC.

This clone turned up a few times. The chain carries TRBV12-5 and TRBJ1-2; 8 bases are a match to TRBD1. The J segment lost 7 bases and the V segment lost 5 bases, leaving 9 bases of the junction unmatched. The CDR3 is made up of 14 amino acids. Germline CDR1 and CDR2: LGHNT and FRNRAP. The DNA for the CDR3 is TGTGCTAGTGGTCACCAGGACAGGGATCTTGGCTACACCTTC. As protein: CASGHQDRDLGYTF.

The chain employs TRBV10-1 and TRBJ2-5; TRBD2 might be the D (6 bases). Trimming left V 4 bases short and J 4 bases short, with 13 bases between. CDR3 length equals 14 residues. Germline lookup yields CDR1 WNHNN and CDR2 SYGVQD (reference sequence). CDR3 nucleotides: TGCGCCAGCAGTGTGTCCGGGGAGGCAGAGACCCAGTACTTC. It encodes CASSVSGEAETQYF.

This chain joins TRBV7-9 and TRBJ2-1, with 11 bases that match TRBD2. The germline gives CDR1 SEHNR, CDR2 FQNEAQ (reference sequence). V shed 5 bases and J 8 bases; nucleotides not matched to a gene: 5. This CDR3 contains 14 residues. In DNA form, the CDR3 reads TGTGCCAGCAGCCAAGGGGGACTAGCGGATGAGCAGTTCTTC. Translating it yields CASSQGGLADEQFF.

The rearrangement uses TRBV18 and TRBJ2-7, with 8 bases that match TRBD1. The CDR3 is 16 residues long. V gave up 3 bases and J gave up 5 bases; unmatched junction bases: 12. Germline values: CDR1 KGHSH, CDR2 LQKENI. The CDR3 region has the DNA TGTGCCAGCTCACCTCTGCCGGGACAGGAAGGGCACGAGCAGTACTTC. Its translation: CASSPLPGQEGHEQYF.

V is TRBV5-4 and J is TRBJ1-2; TRBD1 might be the D (5 bases). Trimming took 1 base from V and 8 from J, leaving 27 bases between them. Germline loops: CDR1 SGHNT, CDR2 YYREEE (reference sequence). This CDR3 comprises 18 residues. This chain's CDR3 is CASSLKTGGFGSQGGYTF. The DNA of the CDR3 is TGTGCCAGCAGCTTGAAAACCGGGGGATTCGGGTCGCAAGGAGGCTACACCTTC. Full variable domain (outside the CDR3, taken from reference TRBV5-4 and TRBJ1-2): ETGVTQSPTHLIKTRGQQVTLRCSSQSGHNTVSWYQQALGQGPQFIFQYYREEENGRGNFPPRFSGLQFPNYSSELNVNALELDDSALYLCASSLKTGGFGSQGGYTFGSGTRLTVV.

In DNA, the CDR3 is TGTGCCAGCAGTACACAGACCGGATTCAGGGGGAGATCACCCCTCCACTTT. This gives the protein CASSTQTGFRGRSPLHF. The chain carries TRBV2 and TRBJ1-6; 7 nucleotides align to TRBD1. Germline V CDR1 and CDR2: SNHLY, FYNNEI. CDR3 length: 17 residues. Trimming cost V 5 bases and J 10 bases; bases outside gene matches: 17.

The V gene is TRBV6-5, the J gene TRBJ1-6, with D hard to call. Germline loops: CDR1 MNHEY, CDR2 SVGAGI. The V gene lost 2 bases and the J gene lost 5 bases, with 13 bases spanning the gap. CDR3 length: 16 amino acids. This chain's CDR3 is CASSYVVGANNSPLHF. CDR3 nucleotides: TGTGCCAGCAGTTACGTTGTGGGAGCGAATAATTCACCCCTCCACTTT.

This clone was found once. The genes are TRBV10-3 and TRBJ1-2; maybe TRBD1 (6 bases). The V gene's germline CDR1 is ENHRY and CDR2 SYGVKD. Deletions cut 0 bases from V and 7 bases from J, with 15 bases between. The CDR3 is 15 residues long. In nucleotides, the CDR3 is TGTGCCATCAGTGAGTCGACCCAGACAGGAGGTGGCTACACCTTC. It codes for CAISESTQTGGGYTF.

V and J are TRBV4-1 and TRBJ2-5; 8 positions agree with TRBD2. V was clipped by 0 bases and J by 2 bases; unmatched bases: 8. Germline V CDR1 and CDR2: MGHRA, YSYEKL. The CDR3 length is 17 residues. The CDR3 loop reads CASSQDLSRGDQETQYF. The CDR3 DNA follows: TGCGCCAGCAGCCAAGATCTCTCGCGGGGGGATCAAGAGACCCAGTACTTC.

The rearrangement uses TRBV30 and TRBJ1-2; TRBD1 matches at 9 bases. After removal of 2 bases from V and 3 bases from J, the junction contained 7 bases not matched to a gene. The CDR3 is made up of 15 amino acids. Germline CDR1 and CDR2: GTSNPN and SVGIG (reference sequence). The CDR3 loop reads CAWSTHRGQDYGYTF. In DNA form, the CDR3 reads TGTGCCTGGAGTACTCACAGGGGGCAGGACTATGGCTACACCTTC.

The chain couples TRBV6-5 to TRBJ1-1, with 7 bases aligning to TRBD1. After removal of 6 bases from V and 0 bases from J, the junction contained 4 bases not matched to a gene. Germline CDR1 and CDR2: MNHEY and SVGAGI. The CDR3 length is 14 residues. In DNA form, the CDR3 reads TGTGCCAGCAGGTACAGGGGCTTGAACACTGAAGCTTTCTTT. This sequence encodes CASRYRGLNTEAFF.

V is TRBV4-1 and J is TRBJ1-2, with D unresolved. CDR3 length: 14 residues. Trimming removed 0 bases at V and 7 bases at J, with 12 bases between. Germline lookup yields CDR1 MGHRA and CDR2 YSYEKL. The CDR3 region has the DNA TGCGCCAGCAGCCAAGATAACAGAGCAACTGGCTACACCTTC. It specifies CASSQDNRATGYTF.

This clone was detected only a few times. The CDR3 DNA sequence: TGTGCCAGCAGGAAAGGAGTCTCACAGCCCCAGCATTTT. Its protein product is CASRKGVSQPQHF. The V gene is TRBV6-5, the J gene TRBJ1-5; D is ambiguous. V was trimmed by 6 bases and J by 7 bases, leaving 13 bases between them. The CDR3 covers 13 residues. Germline assignment: CDR1 MNHEY and CDR2 SVGAGI.

The chain links TRBV28 to TRBJ1-4; D gene ambiguous. Germline CDR1 is MDHEN and CDR2 is SYDVKM. The CDR3 sequence is 15 residues long. V lost 2 bases to trimming and J lost 0 bases, with 7 bases between them. The CDR3 region is CASSLVFATNEKLFF. CDR3 nucleotide sequence: TGTGCCAGCAGTTTAGTCTTCGCAACTAATGAAAAACTGTTTTTT.

This rearrangement joins TRBV18 to TRBJ2-6; 9 bases are a match to TRBD1. The CDR3 consists of 18 residues. Germline V gene sequence: CDR1 KGHSH, CDR2 LQKENI. The V segment lost 3 bases and the J segment 0 bases; nucleotides outside the gene matches: 6. Here the CDR3 reads CASSPRTGVNSGANVLTF. Here the CDR3 DNA reads TGTGCCAGCTCACCTCGGACAGGGGTAAACTCTGGGGCCAACGTCCTGACTTTC.

V usage is TRBV7-3 and J usage is TRBJ2-1; TRBD2 is a possible D gene (5 bases). The germline gives CDR1 SGHTA, CDR2 FQGTGA. CDR3 length: 15 residues. Trimming removed 2 bases from V and 2 bases from J, with 10 bases in between. The CDR3 DNA sequence: TGTGCCAGCAGCTTAGGAGGAGGCCCCTACAATGAGCAGTTCTTC. This translates into CASSLGGGPYNEQFF.

This chain joins TRBV30 and TRBJ1-2; TRBD1 aligns across 7 bases. V dropped 1 base and J dropped 8; count of bases not matched to a gene: 1. The CDR3 runs to 11 residues. CDR1 and CDR2 from the germline V gene are GTSNPN and SVGIG (reference sequence). CDR3 in DNA: TGTGCCTGGAGTGACAGGGGCGGCTACACCTTC. It is translated as CAWSDRGGYTF.

This rearrangement joins TRBV10-3 to TRBJ2-2, with D possibly matching TRBD2 (6 bases). Trimming took off 4 bases at V and 0 bases at J, with 18 bases between the two ends. This CDR3 spans 18 amino acids. Germline CDR1 ENHRY, CDR2 SYGVKD. CDR3 DNA sequence: TGTGCCATCAGTGCCTTAGCGGCTAGCCCTGCGAACACCGGGGAGCTGTTTTTT. It specifies CAISALAASPANTGELFF.

The chain has TRBV5-1 and TRBJ2-1; 13 positions agree with TRBD2. In germline, CDR1 is SGHRS, CDR2 YFSETQ. The CDR3 length is 17 residues. Trimming removed 4 bases from V and 4 bases from J; junction bases left unmatched: 8. This chain's CDR3 is CASSTLTSGGPYNEQFF. CDR3 nucleotides: TGCGCCAGCAGCACCCTGACTAGCGGGGGGCCGTACAATGAGCAGTTCTTC.